This TCR beta chain was documented in a study of T-cell memory formation after mild COVID-19. For the study at large: For the most part, TCR clusters were specific to one donor.

The germline V gene encodes CDR1 MNHEY and CDR2 SVGEGT. V was pared by 7 bases and J by 4 bases, with 8 bases between. The length of the CDR3 is 12 residues. TCRdb re-called the 5' RACE reads through MiXCR, storing one row per CDR3 protein. The sample carries roughly 250,000 distinct CDR3 sequences, about a sixth recorded once. This TCR derives from a man aged 18 to 30 who had mild COVID-19 (a few samples of this study predate the infection). Cell type and time point are not known. Sequenced: PBMCs or a T cell subset sorted from them (not recorded which). V usage is TRBV6-2 or TRBV6-3 and J usage is TRBJ1-5; D is unresolved. The CDR3 DNA follows: TGTGCCAGCACCCATCAGAATCAGCCCCAGCATTTT. Translating it yields CASTHQNQPQHF.